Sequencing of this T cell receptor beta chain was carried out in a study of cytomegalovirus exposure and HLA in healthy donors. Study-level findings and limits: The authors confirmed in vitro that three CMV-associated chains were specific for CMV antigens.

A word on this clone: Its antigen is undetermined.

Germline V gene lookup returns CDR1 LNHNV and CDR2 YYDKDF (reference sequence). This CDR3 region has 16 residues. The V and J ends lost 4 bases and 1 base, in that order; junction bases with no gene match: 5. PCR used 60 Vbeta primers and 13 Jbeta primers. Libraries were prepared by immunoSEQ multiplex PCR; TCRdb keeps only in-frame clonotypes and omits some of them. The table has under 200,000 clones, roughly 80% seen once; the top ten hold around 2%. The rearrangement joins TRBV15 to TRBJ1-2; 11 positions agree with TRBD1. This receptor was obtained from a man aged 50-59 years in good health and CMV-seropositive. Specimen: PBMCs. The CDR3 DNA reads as TGTGCCACCAGCATGGACAGGGGGCAGGGTAACTATGGCTACACCTTC. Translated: CATSMDRGQGNYGYTF.